Below are 21 T cell receptor beta chains sequenced from a single sample in a study of shared clonotypes between healthy human individuals. Generated by immunoSEQ multiplex PCR, the TCRdb table keeps only in-frame clones and is missing some. The profile covers about 870,000 clones, with 90% to 95% appearing a single time and about 24% taken by the ten largest. Naive CD8 populations comprised CD45RO-negative cells positively selected for CCR7, excluding terminally differentiated effector memory CD45RA+ cells. The sequenced material came from naive CD8+ T cells sorted from blood. Receptors originate from a man aged 30-40 years in good health.

The chain carries TRBV29-1 and TRBJ2-4, with no clear D. V was clipped by 0 bases and J by 8 bases, with 8 bases between them. Germline assignment: CDR1 SQVTM and CDR2 ANQGSEA. This CDR3 has 12 residues. This CDR3 reads CSVEDGVYIQYF. CDR3 DNA: TGCAGCGTTGAAGATGGGGTTTACATTCAGTACTTC.

The chain combines TRBV7-2 with TRBJ2-1; maybe TRBD2 (6 bases). V was cut by 5 bases and J by 6 bases, with 17 bases left in between. Per germline, CDR1 SGHTA and CDR2 FQGNSA. The CDR3 covers 15 residues. The CDR3 sequence is CASSMVAEPTNEQFF. The CDR3 DNA reads as TGTGCCAGCAGCATGGTAGCGGAGCCTACCAATGAGCAGTTCTTC.

The chain recombines TRBV5-1 with TRBJ2-1, with D perhaps TRBD2 (6 bases). CDR1 is SGHRS and CDR2 is YFSETQ in the germline V gene. This CDR3 region has 14 residues. V was clipped by 0 bases and J by 7 bases, with 11 bases between them. The CDR3 DNA reads as TGCGCCAGCAGCTTGGGTGGCGGGACGAATGAGCAGTTCTTC. Amino acid sequence: CASSLGGGTNEQFF.

With respect to this clone: The junction departs from the called germline gene at one end, perhaps through a read error. The chain has TRBV7-8 and TRBJ2-7; the D is unclear. The CDR3 extends over 12 amino acids. From germline, CDR1 is SGHVS and CDR2 FQNEAQ. The CDR3 nucleotides are TGTGCCAGCAGCTTATACGGCTCATGGCCTGCCTTC. It specifies CASSLYGSWPAF.

In this sample, this clone turned up once. The chain employs TRBV18 and TRBJ2-2, with a possible D match to TRBD1 (6 bases). The germline V and J ends were trimmed by 3 bases and 4 bases, with 18 bases remaining between them. This CDR3 contains 17 residues. CDR1 and CDR2 (germline): KGHSH, LQKENI. CDR3 nucleotide sequence: TGTGCCAGCTCACCCGGGCAGGGGTTCGAGACCACCGGGGAGCTGTTTTTT. Encoded protein: CASSPGQGFETTGELFF.

The rearrangement links TRBV19 to TRBJ1-5; 10 bases agree with TRBD1. This CDR3 has 16 amino acids. Germline lookup yields CDR1 LNHDA and CDR2 SQIVND (reference sequence). The J segment lost 6 bases and the V segment lost 3 bases, leaving 8 bases of the junction unmatched. The CDR3 loop reads CASSIGQGDSSQPQHF. In DNA, the CDR3 is TGTGCCAGTAGTATCGGACAGGGGGACTCAAGTCAGCCCCAGCATTTT.

The chain uses TRBV10-2 and TRBJ1-2; possibly TRBD1 for D (5 bases). This CDR3 spans 11 amino acids. Trimming took off 11 bases at V and 5 bases at J, with 12 bases between the two ends. The germline V gene encodes CDR1 WSHSY and CDR2 SAAADI. The CDR3 DNA follows: TGCGCCCTAGGGGACTCGTATGGCTACACCTTC. Protein product: CALGDSYGYTF.

The chain uses TRBV27 and TRBJ2-1, with D possibly TRBD2 on 5 matching bases. Trimming took 8 bases from V and 0 from J, leaving 17 bases between them. The V gene's germline CDR1 is MNHEY and CDR2 SMNVEV (reference sequence). The CDR3 extends over 16 amino acids. CDR3 DNA sequence: TGTGCCAGCCTTCCTCTGTTGGGGAGCTCCTACAATGAGCAGTTCTTC. Translated, it gives CASLPLLGSSYNEQFF.

This chain uses TRBV7-6 with TRBJ2-3, with 11 bases aligning to TRBD2. This CDR3 contains 18 residues. Germline CDR1 is SGHVS and CDR2 is FNYEAQ. V dropped 8 bases and J dropped 0; count of bases not matched to a gene: 13. In DNA form, the CDR3 reads TGTGCCAGCGCCGTTGCCCGTAGCGGGAGGGTTAGCACAGATACGCAGTATTTT. Its protein product is CASAVARSGRVSTDTQYF.

The chain joins TRBV28 to TRBJ2-1; 9 bases map to TRBD2. J gave up 8 bases and V 7 bases, and 12 bases lay outside the gene matches. There are 15 residues in the CDR3. Germline values: CDR1 MDHEN, CDR2 SYDVKM. DNA of the CDR3: TGTGCCAGCATCTCGGGGCTAGCGGGAATATATGAGCAGTTCTTC. This sequence encodes CASISGLAGIYEQFF.

The V gene is TRBV11-3, the J gene TRBJ2-1; the D gene is possibly TRBD1 (5 bases). Germline values: CDR1 SGHNT, CDR2 YENEEA. The V and J ends lost 5 bases and 0 bases respectively, with 14 bases between them. CDR3 size: 16 residues. CDR3 residues: CASSPRAVASYNEQFF. For the CDR3, the DNA is TGTGCCAGCAGCCCCAGGGCGGTTGCCTCCTACAATGAGCAGTTCTTC.

The chain joins TRBV6-6 to TRBJ2-5; 12 bases map to TRBD2. The CDR3 is 16 amino acids. Per the germline V gene, CDR1 is MNHNY and CDR2 is SVGAGI (reference sequence). J lost 2 bases, V lost 6 bases, and 7 bases had no gene match. The CDR3 loop reads CASRGLAGPGQETQYF. The CDR3 DNA reads as TGTGCCAGCAGAGGACTAGCGGGACCGGGGCAAGAGACCCAGTACTTC.

In the case of this clone: Other DNA sequences of this sample code for an identical CDR3. The rearrangement links TRBV6-5 to TRBJ1-3, with D unclear. Germline V lookup: CDR1 MNHEY, CDR2 SVGAGI. V was pared by 2 bases and J by 4 bases, with 0 bases between. This CDR3 contains 11 residues. DNA of the CDR3: TGTGCCAGCAGTTACGGAAACACCATATATTTT. Translated: CASSYGNTIYF.

The count of this clone is one. The chain joins TRBV27 to TRBJ2-1; TRBD2 is a possible D gene (5 bases). V shed 5 bases and J shed 0 bases, with 11 bases lying between them. Germline-derived CDR1 and CDR2 are MNHEY and SMNVEV (reference sequence). The length of the CDR3 is 15 residues. Here the CDR3 DNA reads TGTGCCAGCAGTCTTACACTAGGCTCCTACAATGAGCAGTTCTTC. Its protein is CASSLTLGSYNEQFF.

This chain joins TRBV7-4 and TRBJ1-5; D is ambiguous. The V and J ends lost 8 bases and 4 bases respectively, with 15 bases between them. In germline, CDR1 is SGHVT, CDR2 SQSDAQ. CDR3 size: 14 residues. Here the CDR3 DNA reads TGTGCCAGCGCCTACCGGTACGCGAATCAGCCCCAGCATTTT. This sequence encodes CASAYRYANQPQHF.

This chain uses TRBV4-1 with TRBJ1-2; possibly TRBD1 for D (5 bases). V was trimmed by 3 bases and J by 3 bases, leaving 11 bases between them. Germline assignment: CDR1 MGHRA and CDR2 YSYEKL. The CDR3 runs 14 residues. CDR3 in DNA: TGCGCCAGCAGCCAGGGACCATTCGACTATGGCTACACCTTC. Translating gives CASSQGPFDYGYTF.

The genes are TRBV27 and TRBJ1-2; maybe TRBD1 (5 bases). CDR3 length: 15 amino acids. Germline CDR1 MNHEY, CDR2 SMNVEV (reference sequence). V was trimmed by 3 bases and J by 5 bases, leaving 16 bases between them. CDR3 nucleotides: TGTGCCAGCAGTTTCCTGGACGGGGGGAGATATGGCTACACCTTC. Translation: CASSFLDGGRYGYTF.

This CDR3 is CASSWTGSNEQYF. The CDR3 DNA is TGTGCCAGCAGTTGGACAGGGAGCAACGAGCAGTACTTC. The chain employs TRBV7-6 and TRBJ2-7, with 8 bases identical to TRBD1. After removal of 6 bases from V and 5 bases from J, the junction contained 6 bases not matched to a gene. CDR1 is SGHVS, CDR2 FNYEAQ, per germline. This CDR3 is built from 13 residues.

The gene calls are TRBV11-2 and TRBJ2-1; 11 bases match TRBD2. CDR1 is SGHAT, CDR2 FQNNGV, per germline. CDR3 length equals 17 residues. Unmatched junction bases numbered 8, after V lost 5 bases and J lost 2 bases. The CDR3 coding sequence is TGTGCCAGCAGCACCGGGACTAGCGGATATACCTACAATGAGCAGTTCTTC. Translation: CASSTGTSGYTYNEQFF.

The chain has TRBV27 and TRBJ2-1; no firm D call. The germline V gene encodes CDR1 MNHEY and CDR2 SMNVEV (reference sequence). Trimming cost V 5 bases and J 11 bases, with 25 bases left between them. The CDR3 has 16 residues. The CDR3 coding sequence is TGTGCCAGCAGTCCCCTAATGGTGGAGATGGGTGAAAAGCAGTTCTTC. Protein sequence: CASSPLMVEMGEKQFF.

With respect to this clone: The identical CDR3 is also encoded by other nucleotide sequences in the sample. The chain uses TRBV7-2 and TRBJ2-1; 9 nucleotides match TRBD2. Germline loops: CDR1 SGHTA, CDR2 FQGNSA. The length of the CDR3 is 15 residues. V shed 6 bases, J shed 1 base, and the junction held 4 bases outside the gene matches. This CDR3 reads CASSLAGSSYNEQFF. CDR3 DNA: TGTGCCAGCAGTCTAGCGGGGTCTTCCTACAATGAGCAGTTCTTC.